This T cell receptor beta chain emerged from a study of blood T cell repertoires in COVID-19. Looking at the study overall: Samples came from the United States, Italy and Spain, spanning acute and convalescent COVID-19. PBMCs, B-cell-depleted T cells, or T cells were the source of the cDNA or gDNA that made up the material.

The germline V gene has CDR1 SEHNR and CDR2 FQNEAQ (reference sequence). V was clipped by 4 bases and J by 5 bases, with 11 bases between them. The CDR3 is made up of 14 amino acids. In the original workflow: Reference gene primers were amplified, and this amplification served to estimate nucleated cell counts. Sequencing was performed with immunoSEQ multiplex PCR; in TCRdb, only in-frame clones are kept and a portion is missing. The V and J calls and the clone size are those of that table, but D and trimming were determined from the DNA. Found here are 200,000 to 250,000 clones, around four fifths of them singletons; the top ten hold 5% to 8%.

V and J are TRBV7-9 and TRBJ1-4; D is unclear. This TCR came from a woman aged 55-75 years with active or convalescent COVID-19. The sequenced sample consisted of peripheral blood. CDR3 sequence (DNA): TGTGCCAGCAGCTCAATTGGGAGAAATGAAAAACTGTTTTTT. This gives the protein CASSSIGRNEKLFF. Combining the CDR3 with reference TRBV7-9 and TRBJ1-4 gives the whole variable domain DTGVSQNPRHKITKRGQNVTFRCDPISEHNRLYWYRQTLGQGPEFLTYFQNEAQLEKSRLLSDRFSAERPKGSFSTLEIQRTEQGDSAMYLCASSSIGRNEKLFFGSGTQLSVL.